This passage covers 13 T cell receptor beta chains from one sample sequenced in a study of T-cell reconstitution after alpha-beta-depleted transplantation in children. It was with unique molecular identifiers that the TCRbeta library was prepared. TCRdb reanalysed the PCR reads using MiXCR and keeps one entry per CDR3 protein. The sample holds hundreds of thousands of distinct CDR3 sequences, 16% seen once. The material sequenced was PBMCs, mostly from graft donor cells, taken 360 days after TCRalphabeta/CD19-depleted stem cell transplant. The receptors derive from a male patient between 5 and 17 years old who had a stem cell transplant for acute lymphoblastic leukemia, so the T cells may come from the graft donor.

The chain links TRBV20-1 to TRBJ1-6; tentatively, D is TRBD1 (5 bases). Trimming removed 4 bases at V and 9 bases at J, with 25 bases between. The CDR3 sequence is 17 residues long. Germline-derived CDR1 and CDR2 are DFQATT and SNEGSKA (reference sequence). The CDR3 reads CSAKSGLGAEKTSPLHF. CDR3 nucleotides: TGCAGTGCTAAGAGCGGGTTAGGGGCAGAGAAGACTTCACCCCTCCACTTT.

This clonotype turned up a few times. CDR3 residues: CSVREGYEQYF. As DNA, the CDR3 is TGCAGCGTCCGGGAAGGTTACGAGCAGTACTTC. The V and J genes are TRBV29-1 and TRBJ2-7; a possible D gene is TRBD2 (5 bases). Between the trimmed V and J ends, which lost 6 bases and 4 bases, there was a span of 10 bases. Per germline, CDR1 SQVTM and CDR2 ANQGSEA. CDR3 length equals 11 residues.

This chain links TRBV10-2 with TRBJ2-7; D might be TRBD1 (5 bases). Germline CDR1 and CDR2: WSHSY and SAAADI. The CDR3 sequence is 13 residues long. Trimming left V 4 bases short and J 5 bases short, with 12 bases between. The CDR3 is CASSAGGHHEQYF. The CDR3 nucleotides are TGCGCCAGCAGTGCGGGTGGACACCACGAGCAGTACTTC.

In its sample, this clonotype was seen a few times. This chain connects TRBV9 to TRBJ2-3; the D gene is possibly TRBD2 (6 bases). The CDR3 runs 15 residues. CDR1 and CDR2 (germline): SGDLS, YYNGEE. The V end was cut by 0 bases, the J end by 4 bases, with 12 bases between. The CDR3 coding sequence is TGTGCCAGCAGCGTAGCAACTAGCCCCGCAGATACGCAGTATTTT. Translation gives CASSVATSPADTQYF.

Only a few counts were recorded for this clonotype. The genes are TRBV12-3 or TRBV12-4 and TRBJ2-2; 8 bases are a match to TRBD1. Trimming took 5 bases from V and 4 from J; bases not matched to a gene: 12. The CDR3 totals 17 residues. CDR3 sequence: CASSTGAGGAGTGELFF. Here the CDR3 DNA reads TGTGCCAGCAGTACCGGAGCAGGGGGCGCGGGCACCGGGGAGCTGTTTTTT.

To note about this clonotype: Given a much more abundant clone one base away, this may be a read error. The V call is TRBV7-3, the J call TRBJ2-3; D ambiguous. V gave up 5 bases and J gave up 2 bases, with 5 bases separating them. Germline-derived CDR1 and CDR2 are SGHTA and FQGTGA. This CDR3 has 12 residues. Here the CDR3 reads CASSDLTDTQYF. The CDR3 nucleotides are TGTGCCAGCAGCGACCTCACAGATACGCAGTATTTT.

The table lists this clonotype with many counts. The rearrangement uses TRBV27 and TRBJ1-5, with 9 bases fitting TRBD1. J gave up 5 bases and V 2 bases, and 7 bases lay outside the gene matches. The CDR3 length is 16 residues. Germline-derived CDR1 and CDR2 are MNHEY and SMNVEV (reference sequence). CDR3 DNA sequence: TGTGCCAGCAGTTTACCCAGACAGGGGGATTATCAGCCCCAGCATTTT. Encoded protein: CASSLPRQGDYQPQHF.

The chain is built from TRBV7-9 and TRBJ2-2; TRBD2 matches 10 bases. Per the germline V gene, CDR1 is SEHNR and CDR2 is FQNEAQ (reference sequence). The trim removed 3 bases at V and 5 bases at J, leaving 6 bases unmatched. The CDR3 length is 16 residues. The CDR3 coding sequence is TGTGCCAGCAGCTTGCTAGCGGGAGCACGGACCGGGGAGCTGTTTTTT. This codes for CASSLLAGARTGELFF.

Worth noting for this clonotype: This sequence may be a read error, since a much larger clone differs from it by one base. The genes are TRBV7-9 and TRBJ2-1; perhaps TRBD1 as D (5 bases). The CDR3 extends over 17 amino acids. Germline lookup yields CDR1 SEHNR and CDR2 FQNEAQ (reference sequence). V dropped 3 bases and J dropped 0 bases, with 15 bases sitting between them. The CDR3 here is CASSFTTDLSSYNEQFF. In DNA, the CDR3 is TGTGCCAGCAGCTTTACGACAGATCTAAGCTCCTACAATGAGCAGTTCTTC.

This chain links TRBV12-3 or TRBV12-4 with TRBJ2-1, with 16 bases aligning to TRBD2. The CDR3 covers 19 residues. The J segment lost 3 bases and the V segment lost 4 bases, leaving 9 bases of the junction unmatched. The CDR3 DNA follows: TGTGCCAGCAGTTCAACGGGGACTAGCGGGAGGGCCGACTACAATGAGCAGTTCTTC. Translating gives CASSSTGTSGRADYNEQFF.

This clonotype has only a few counts. This chain connects TRBV15 to TRBJ2-7, with 9 bases lining up with TRBD2. The CDR3 loop spans 16 amino acids. The germline gives CDR1 LNHNV, CDR2 YYDKDF (reference sequence). With 3 bases clipped from V and 3 bases from J, the junction kept 9 bases outside the gene matches. The CDR3 DNA reads as TGTGCCACCAGCAGCCGGACTAGCGTTCACTTCTACGAGCAGTACTTC. Its protein is CATSSRTSVHFYEQYF.

The chain recombines TRBV20-1 with TRBJ2-3; D perhaps matches TRBD2 (6 bases). Germline CDR1 DFQATT, CDR2 SNEGSKA (reference sequence). V lost 6 bases and J lost 0, with 16 bases in between. The CDR3 runs to 15 residues. The CDR3 region has the DNA TGCAGTGCGTGGAGGGCGGGACCTAGCACAGATACGCAGTATTTT. It encodes CSAWRAGPSTDTQYF.

This clonotype was counted at least ten times. V and J are TRBV12-3 or TRBV12-4 and TRBJ1-2, with a weak D call TRBD1 (5 bases). This CDR3 contains 14 residues. Deletions cut 5 bases from V and 4 bases from J, with 14 bases between. The CDR3 loop is CASSPTGTSYGYTF. DNA of the CDR3: TGTGCCAGCAGTCCCACCGGGACGTCCTATGGCTACACCTTC.